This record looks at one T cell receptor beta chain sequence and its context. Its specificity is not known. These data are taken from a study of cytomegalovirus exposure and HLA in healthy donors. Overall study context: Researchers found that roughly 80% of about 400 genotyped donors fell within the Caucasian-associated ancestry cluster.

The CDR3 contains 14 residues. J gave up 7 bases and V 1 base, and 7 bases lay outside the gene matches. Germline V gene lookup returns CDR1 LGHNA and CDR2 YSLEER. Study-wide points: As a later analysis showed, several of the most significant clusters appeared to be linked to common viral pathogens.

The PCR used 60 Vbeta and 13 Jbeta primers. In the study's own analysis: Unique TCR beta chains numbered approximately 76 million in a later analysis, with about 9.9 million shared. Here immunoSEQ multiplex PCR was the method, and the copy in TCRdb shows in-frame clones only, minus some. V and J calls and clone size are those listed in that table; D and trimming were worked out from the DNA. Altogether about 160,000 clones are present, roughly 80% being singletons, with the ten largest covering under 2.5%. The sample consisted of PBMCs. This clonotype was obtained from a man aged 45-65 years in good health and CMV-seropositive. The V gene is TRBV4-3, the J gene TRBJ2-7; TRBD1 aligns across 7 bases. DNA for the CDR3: TGCGCCAGCAGCCAAGGAGGGGGCGGTTGGGAGCAGTACTTC. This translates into CASSQGGGGWEQYF.